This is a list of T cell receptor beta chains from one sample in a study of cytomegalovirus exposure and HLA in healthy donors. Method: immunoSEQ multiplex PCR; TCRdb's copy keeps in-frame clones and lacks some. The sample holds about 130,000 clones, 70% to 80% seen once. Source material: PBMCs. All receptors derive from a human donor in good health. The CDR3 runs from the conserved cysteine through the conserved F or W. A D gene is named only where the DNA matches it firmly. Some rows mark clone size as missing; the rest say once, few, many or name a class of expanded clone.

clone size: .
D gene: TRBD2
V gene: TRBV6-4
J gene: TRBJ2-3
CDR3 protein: CASSVLAGGTDTQYF
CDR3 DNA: TGTGCCAGCAGTGTACTAGCGGGAGGCACAGATACGCAGTATTTT

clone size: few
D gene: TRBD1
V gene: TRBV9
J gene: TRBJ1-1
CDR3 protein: CASSVDNRGEAFF
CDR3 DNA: TGTGCCAGCAGCGTAGACAACAGGGGTGAAGCTTTCTTT

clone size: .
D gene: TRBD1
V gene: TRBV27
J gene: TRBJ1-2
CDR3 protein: CASSLGTAYGYTF
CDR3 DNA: TGTGCCAGCAGTTTAGGGACAGCTTATGGCTACACCTTC

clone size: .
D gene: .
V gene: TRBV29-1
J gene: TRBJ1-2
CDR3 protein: CSVEDRARNYGYTF
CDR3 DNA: TGCAGCGTTGAAGACAGGGCCCGAAACTATGGCTACACCTTC

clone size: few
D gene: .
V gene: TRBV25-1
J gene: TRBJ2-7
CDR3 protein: CASSAIGQKNEQYF
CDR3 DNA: TGTGCCAGCAGTGCAATAGGACAGAAGAACGAGCAGTACTTC

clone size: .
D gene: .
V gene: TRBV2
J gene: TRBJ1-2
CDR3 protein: CASSEVGRSLGYTF
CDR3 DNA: TGTGCCAGCAGTGAAGTTGGTCGGTCCCTAGGCTACACCTTC

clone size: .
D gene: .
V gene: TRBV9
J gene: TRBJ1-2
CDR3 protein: CASSVGQVYGYTF
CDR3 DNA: TGTGCCAGCAGCGTCGGTCAGGTCTATGGCTACACCTTC

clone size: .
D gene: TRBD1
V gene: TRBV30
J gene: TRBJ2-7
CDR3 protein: CAWSVQGGHEQHF
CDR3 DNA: TGTGCCTGGAGCGTACAGGGGGGCCACGAGCAGCACTTC

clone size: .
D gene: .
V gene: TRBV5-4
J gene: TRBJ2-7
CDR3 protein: CASSLVQGYEQYF
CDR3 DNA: TGTGCCAGCAGCTTGGTACAGGGCTACGAGCAGTACTTC

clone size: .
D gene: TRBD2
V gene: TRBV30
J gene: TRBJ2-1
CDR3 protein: CAWVPTSVGNEQFF
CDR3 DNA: TGTGCCTGGGTCCCTACTAGCGTCGGTAATGAGCAGTTCTTC

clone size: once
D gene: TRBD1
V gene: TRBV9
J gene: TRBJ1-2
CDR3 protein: CASTSLQGAPHGYTF
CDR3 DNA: TGTGCCAGCACCTCGCTACAGGGGGCGCCTCATGGCTACACCTTC

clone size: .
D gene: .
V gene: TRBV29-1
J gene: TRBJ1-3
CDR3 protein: CSVESGGRASSGNTIYF
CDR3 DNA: TGCAGCGTTGAAAGCGGTGGTAGGGCCTCTTCTGGAAACACCATATATTTT

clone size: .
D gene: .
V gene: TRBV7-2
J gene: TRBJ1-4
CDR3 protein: CASSLGPGSGELFF
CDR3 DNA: TGTGCCAGCAGCTTAGGCCCAGGGTCGGGGGAACTGTTTTTT

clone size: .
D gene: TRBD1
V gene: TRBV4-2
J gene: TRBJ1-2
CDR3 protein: CASSQDRQGVKHYGYTF
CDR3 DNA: TGTGCCAGCAGCCAGGACCGACAGGGGGTGAAACACTATGGCTACACCTTC

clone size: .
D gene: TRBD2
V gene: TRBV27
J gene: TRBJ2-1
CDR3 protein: CASSFLAGGVEQFF
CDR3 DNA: TGTGCCAGCAGTTTTTTAGCGGGAGGGGTTGAGCAGTTCTTC

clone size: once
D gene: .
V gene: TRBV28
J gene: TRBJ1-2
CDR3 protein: CASSLIQDGGYTF
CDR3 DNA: TGTGCCAGCAGTTTAATCCAGGATGGCGGCTACACCTTC

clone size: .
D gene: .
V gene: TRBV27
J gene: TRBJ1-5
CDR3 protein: CASSLSWGGSNQPQHF
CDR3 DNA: TGTGCCAGCAGTTTAAGTTGGGGGGGAAGCAATCAGCCCCAGCATTTT

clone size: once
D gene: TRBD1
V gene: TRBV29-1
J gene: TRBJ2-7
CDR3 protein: CSVRQGASEQYF
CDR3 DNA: TGCAGCGTTCGACAGGGGGCAAGCGAGCAGTACTTC

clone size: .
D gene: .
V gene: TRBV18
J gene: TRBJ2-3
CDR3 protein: CASSPGRGTTSTDTQYF
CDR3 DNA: TGTGCCAGCTCACCAGGAAGGGGGACGACTAGCACAGATACGCAGTATTTT

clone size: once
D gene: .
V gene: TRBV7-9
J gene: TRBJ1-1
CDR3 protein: CSSSLGRETEAFF
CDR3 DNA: TGTTCCAGCAGCTTAGGCAGGGAAACCGAAGCTTTCTTT

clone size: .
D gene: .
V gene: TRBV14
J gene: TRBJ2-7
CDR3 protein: CASSQGIGAYEQYF
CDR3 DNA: TGTGCCAGCAGCCAAGGGATCGGGGCCTACGAGCAGTACTTC

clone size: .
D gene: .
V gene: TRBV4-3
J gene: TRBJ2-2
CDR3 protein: CASSQAPTGELFF
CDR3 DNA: TGCGCCAGCAGCCAAGCCCCAACCGGGGAGCTGTTTTTT

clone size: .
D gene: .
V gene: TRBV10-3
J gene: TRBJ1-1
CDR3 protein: CAIRTGKTEAFF
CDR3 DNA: TGTGCCATCAGAACTGGTAAAACTGAAGCTTTCTTT